The clone carrying this T cell receptor beta chain appeared a few times. The participants were between about 18 and 95 years old and came from about two dozen US areas. Self-reported history from a screening survey and questionnaire set each donor's cohort. Some clones are missing from TCRdb's copy, which holds only in-frame ones; the method was immunoSEQ multiplex PCR. The table includes around 220,000 clones, about 84% detected once. The source of the sample is a study of blood T cell repertoires in COVID-19. In the study overall: From T cells, B-cell-depleted T cells, or PBMCs came the material, which was cDNA or gDNA.

V was trimmed by 0 bases and J by 2 bases, leaving 12 bases between them. The CDR3 has 16 residues. The germline gives CDR1 LGHNA, CDR2 YNFKEQ. The rearrangement joins TRBV4-2 to TRBJ2-3, with a possible D match to TRBD2 (6 bases). The sequenced sample was PBMCs or T cells enriched from blood (not recorded which). The clonotype originates from a woman aged 40 to 50 with acute COVID-19. CDR3 in DNA: TGTGCCAGCAGCCAAGAGGGGTCTAGCGCCACAGATACGCAGTATTTT. Translating it yields CASSQEGSSATDTQYF.